Below, 15 T cell receptor beta chains from the same sample are listed, as sequenced in a study. MiXCR was run by TCRdb on the RT-PCR reads, yielding one entry per CDR3 protein. Of more than 550,000 distinct CDR3 sequences detected, more than 13% appear once; the ten largest clones hold just over 3.5%. Sequenced: memory CD4+ T cells from blood. These TCRs come from a female donor in good health, serving as a healthy control.

The chain uses TRBV7-2 and TRBJ2-1, with 11 bases fitting TRBD2. Unmatched junction bases numbered 8, after V lost 1 base and J lost 3 bases. Germline V lookup: CDR1 SGHTA, CDR2 FQGNSA. CDR3 length equals 18 residues. The chain's CDR3 is CASSLVGGTSGFYNEQFF. CDR3 bases: TGTGCCAGCAGCTTAGTGGGAGGGACTAGCGGCTTCTACAATGAGCAGTTCTTC. The full variable domain, in which reference TRBV7-2 and TRBJ2-1 provide the parts outside the CDR3, is GAGVSQSPSNKVTEKGKDVELRCDPISGHTALYWYRQSLGQGLEFLIYFQGNSAPDKSGLPSDRFSAERTGGSVSTLTIQRTQQEDSAVYLCASSLVGGTSGFYNEQFFGPGTRLTVL.

Remarks on this clonotype: This sequence may be a read error, since a much larger clone differs from it by one base. V and J are TRBV7-8 and TRBJ2-3; 10 bases line up with TRBD1. CDR3 length: 17 amino acids. Germline loops: CDR1 SGHVS, CDR2 FQNEAQ. The CDR3 here is CASSPGTGARATDTRYF. In DNA, the CDR3 is TGTGCCAGCAGCCCGGGGACAGGGGCCAGAGCAACAGATACGCGGTATTTT.

This clonotype was seen many times. The V call is TRBV20-1, the J call TRBJ2-1, with TRBD2 identical over 11 bases. Germline CDR1 and CDR2: DFQATT and SNEGSKA (reference sequence). This CDR3 has 17 residues. With 0 bases clipped from V and 4 bases from J, the junction kept 8 bases outside the gene matches. This CDR3 is CSARDLASGRSYNEQFF. In DNA form, the CDR3 reads TGCAGTGCTAGAGATTTGGCTAGCGGGAGGTCGTACAATGAGCAGTTCTTC.

This clonotype was observed at least ten times. This sequence joins TRBV7-2 and TRBJ2-4; 7 positions agree with TRBD2. Germline-derived CDR1 and CDR2 are SGHTA and FQGNSA. The CDR3 covers 14 residues. V was clipped by 4 bases and J by 2 bases; unmatched bases: 2. This CDR3 reads CASSSGTTKNIQYF. CDR3 bases: TGTGCCAGCAGCTCCGGGACTACCAAAAACATTCAGTACTTC.

This clonotype was seen a handful of times. V usage is TRBV5-1 and J usage is TRBJ2-7; 10 bases align to TRBD1. The ends lost 0 bases at V and 6 bases at J; junction bases unmatched: 12. This CDR3 is 17 amino acids long. Germline V gene data show CDR1 as SGHRS and CDR2 as YFSETQ. In DNA, the CDR3 is TGCGCCAGCAGCTTGGTGGGGGCTCGACAGGGGGCACGCGAGCAGTACTTC. Translation gives CASSLVGARQGAREQYF.

The chain links TRBV10-3 to TRBJ2-2; D possibly uses TRBD1 or TRBD2 (6 bases each). V lost 2 bases and J lost 7, with 20 bases in between. Germline V gene lookup returns CDR1 ENHRY and CDR2 SYGVKD. This CDR3 is built from 17 residues. The chain's CDR3 is CAISELMGGGDGGELFF. The CDR3 DNA is TGTGCCATCAGTGAGCTCATGGGGGGCGGGGACGGCGGGGAGCTGTTTTTT.

The chain carries TRBV2 and TRBJ2-3, with 12 bases matching TRBD2. In germline, CDR1 is SNHLY, CDR2 FYNNEI. CDR3 length equals 16 residues. J lost 5 bases, V lost 4 bases, and 7 bases had no gene match. The chain's CDR3 is CASSVTSGRLGDTQYF. In nucleotides, the CDR3 is TGTGCCAGCAGTGTGACTAGCGGGAGACTTGGAGATACGCAGTATTTT.

J is TRBJ2-4 and V is TRBV5-1, with D possibly TRBD2 on 7 matching bases. Per germline, CDR1 SGHRS and CDR2 YFSETQ. The germline V and J ends were trimmed by 1 base and 0 bases, with 23 bases remaining between them. The CDR3 runs 20 residues. This chain's CDR3 is CASSLSGGRDTSLAKNIQYF. CDR3 DNA sequence: TGCGCCAGCAGCTTGAGTGGAGGGAGGGACACCAGCCTAGCCAAAAACATTCAGTACTTC.

Many counts were recorded for this clonotype. This chain joins TRBV12-3 or TRBV12-4 and TRBJ1-2; 9 bases map to TRBD1. After removal of 6 bases from V and 4 bases from J, the junction contained 6 bases not matched to a gene. CDR3 length: 14 amino acids. CDR3 loop: CASSYRGRGYGYTF. The CDR3 region has the DNA TGTGCCAGCAGCTACAGGGGGCGAGGCTATGGCTACACCTTC.

Only a few counts were recorded for this clonotype. The CDR3 coding sequence is TGTGCCAGCAGCTTAGAGAGGGTACAGGGGGCATTCGGAGGCTACGAGCAGTACTTC. Translated, it gives CASSLERVQGAFGGYEQYF. This chain connects TRBV7-2 to TRBJ2-7; 9 nucleotides line up with TRBD1. Germline V gene sequence: CDR1 SGHTA, CDR2 FQGNSA. V shed 1 base and J 3 bases; nucleotides not matched to a gene: 16. The CDR3 runs to 19 residues.

This clonotype has a handful of counts. The chain links TRBV4-2 to TRBJ2-2; D might be TRBD2 (6 bases). The CDR3 is made up of 15 amino acids. Germline loops: CDR1 LGHNA, CDR2 YNFKEQ. The V end lost 6 bases, the J end lost 4 bases, and 15 bases lay between the germline ends. CDR3 nucleotide sequence: TGTGCCAGCAGAGATAGCGTGGGGGGCACCGGGGAGCTGTTTTTT. Protein sequence: CASRDSVGGTGELFF.

A few counts support this clonotype. This rearrangement joins TRBV12-3 or TRBV12-4 to TRBJ1-6, with 8 bases matching TRBD1. Trimming removed 4 bases from V and 9 bases from J; junction bases left unmatched: 8. This CDR3 is built from 15 residues. The CDR3 DNA reads TGTGCCAGCAGTTCTCGTACAGGGGGGGGTTCACCCCTCCACTTT. Protein: CASSSRTGGGSPLHF.

At least ten counts were recorded for this clonotype. The chain links TRBV5-1 to TRBJ1-1; 7 bases are a match to TRBD1. The germline V gene has CDR1 SGHRS and CDR2 YFSETQ. There are 16 residues in the CDR3. V lost 0 bases, J lost 0 bases, and 5 bases stayed unmatched. The chain's CDR3 is CASSLGVTGLNTEAFF. The CDR3 DNA sequence: TGCGCCAGCAGCTTGGGAGTGACAGGGTTGAACACTGAAGCTTTCTTT.

This clonotype came up many times. The V call is TRBV12-3 or TRBV12-4, the J call TRBJ2-1, with D maybe TRBD2 (6 bases). The V gene lost 5 bases and the J gene lost 4 bases, with 21 bases spanning the gap. The CDR3 runs 17 residues. CDR3 nucleotides: TGTGCCAGCAGTCAAAACGCGCGGGGTTCTGCTTACAATGAGCAGTTCTTC. It codes for CASSQNARGSAYNEQFF.

The chain combines TRBV11-3 with TRBJ1-1; 10 nucleotides align to TRBD1. The V gene's germline CDR1 is SGHNT and CDR2 YENEEA. V dropped 5 bases and J dropped 4; count of bases not matched to a gene: 4. The CDR3 has 14 residues. CDR3 in amino acids: CASSVDRGVTEAFF. CDR3 nucleotide sequence: TGTGCCAGCAGCGTGGACAGGGGGGTCACTGAAGCTTTCTTT.